The 23 T cell receptor beta chains below were found in one sample sequenced in a study of cytotoxic CD8 clonotypes in ibrutinib-treated CLL. Repertoires were generated with immunoSEQ multiplex PCR, while TCRdb's copy carries only in-frame clones and drops some. The table has around 140,000 clones, more than 70% seen once. The source material was PBMCs, sampled after 36 months of ibrutinib treatment. The receptor source for this set is a human donor with chronic lymphocytic leukemia.

V and J are TRBV11-2 and TRBJ1-2; TRBD1 aligns across 7 bases. The junction had 7 bases not matched to a gene; V was cut back by 5 bases and J by 7 bases. Germline CDR1 and CDR2: SGHAT and FQNNGV. CDR3 length equals 13 residues. The CDR3 DNA reads TGTGCCAGCAGCCCTGACAGGGATCGTGGCTACACCTTC. It encodes CASSPDRDRGYTF.

This chain uses TRBV4-1 with TRBJ2-3; 7 bases match TRBD2. V was pared by 5 bases and J by 2 bases, with 7 bases of the junction left unmatched. CDR3 length: 15 residues. The germline V gene encodes CDR1 MGHRA and CDR2 YSYEKL. The CDR3 DNA follows: TGCGCCAGCAGCGCCCCGGGAGGTAACACAGATACGCAGTATTTT. It is translated as CASSAPGGNTDTQYF.

This chain connects TRBV18 to TRBJ1-5; a possible D gene is TRBD1 (5 bases). There are 16 residues in the CDR3. Germline V gives CDR1 KGHSH, CDR2 LQKENI. V shed 0 bases and J shed 2 bases, with 11 bases lying between them. The CDR3 region has the DNA TGTGCCAGCTCACCACCGCAGGGTTGGGGCAATCAGCCCCAGCATTTT. Amino acid sequence: CASSPPQGWGNQPQHF.

V and J are TRBV29-1 and TRBJ2-6; D assignment may be TRBD1 or TRBD2 (5 bases each). The CDR3 is made up of 14 amino acids. The germline V gene encodes CDR1 SQVTM and CDR2 ANQGSEA. Trimming took 5 bases from V and 2 from J, leaving 10 bases between them. CDR3 amino acids: CSVTRGAGANVLTF. The DNA for the CDR3 is TGCAGCGTTACTCGGGGCGCTGGGGCCAACGTCCTGACTTTC. The full variable domain, with the rest looked up from reference TRBV29-1 and TRBJ2-6, is SAVISQKPSRDICQRGTSLTIQCQVDSQVTMMFWYRQQPGQSLTLIATANQGSEATYESGFVIDKFPISRPNLTFSTLTVSNMSPEDSSIYLCSVTRGAGANVLTFGAGSRLTVL.

The chain couples TRBV5-4 to TRBJ1-4; 7 nucleotides align to TRBD1. Trimming removed 5 bases from V and 7 bases from J; junction bases left unmatched: 11. The CDR3 is 15 amino acids. Germline CDR1 is SGHNT and CDR2 is YYREEE (reference sequence). CDR3 residues: CASSLTGTATEKLFF. CDR3 DNA: TGTGCCAGCAGTTTGACCGGGACAGCTACTGAAAAACTGTTTTTT. Combining the CDR3 with reference TRBV5-4 and TRBJ1-4 gives the whole variable domain ETGVTQSPTHLIKTRGQQVTLRCSSQSGHNTVSWYQQALGQGPQFIFQYYREEENGRGNFPPRFSGLQFPNYSSELNVNALELDDSALYLCASSLTGTATEKLFFGSGTQLSVL.

This clone was detected only once. The rearrangement uses TRBV6-4 and TRBJ2-3; 12 nucleotides match TRBD2. Germline CDR1 and CDR2: MRHNA and SNTAGT. The CDR3 is 14 amino acids. Unmatched junction bases numbered 2, after V lost 5 bases and J lost 5 bases. CDR3 loop: CASSLTSGGDTQYF. In nucleotides, the CDR3 is TGTGCCAGCAGTCTGACTAGCGGGGGAGATACGCAGTATTTT.

V gene TRBV9 combines with J gene TRBJ2-5; 9 positions match TRBD2. V gave up 4 bases and J gave up 7 bases; unmatched junction bases: 8. The CDR3 is 14 amino acids. Germline CDR1 SGDLS, CDR2 YYNGEE. The CDR3 region is CASSTGTSFLTQYF. In DNA, the CDR3 is TGTGCCAGCAGCACCGGGACTAGCTTCTTGACCCAGTACTTC.

This clone turned up a few times. This chain joins TRBV7-9 and TRBJ1-2; possibly TRBD1 for D (6 bases). This CDR3 region has 15 residues. Trimming cost V 1 base and J 4 bases, with 13 bases left between them. The germline CDR1 and CDR2 sequences are SEHNR and FQNEAQ (reference sequence). The CDR3 reads CASSLVDSSFYGYTF. The CDR3 DNA reads as TGTGCCAGCAGCTTAGTGGACAGCTCCTTCTATGGCTACACCTTC. Looking up the rest from reference TRBV7-9 and TRBJ1-2 gives the full variable domain: DTGVSQNPRHKITKRGQNVTFRCDPISEHNRLYWYRQTLGQGPEFLTYFQNEAQLEKSRLLSDRFSAERPKGSFSTLEIQRTEQGDSAMYLCASSLVDSSFYGYTFGSGTRLTVV.

There are a few counts of this clone. The rearrangement joins TRBV25-1 to TRBJ1-1; no definite D call. Trimming removed 3 bases at V and 10 bases at J, with 21 bases between. Germline CDR1 reads MGHDK; CDR2 reads SYGVNS. The CDR3 consists of 15 residues. CDR3 nucleotide sequence: TGTGCCAGCAGTGACCTTCGAGTTTTGGAATCTGGAGCTTTCTTT. Translation gives CASSDLRVLESGAFF.

This clone was detected once. The chain uses TRBV6-4 and TRBJ1-2; D is undetermined. Trimming stripped 0 bases from V and 2 bases from J, with 13 bases between. The CDR3 loop spans 16 amino acids. Germline V gene sequence: CDR1 MRHNA, CDR2 SNTAGT. CDR3 nucleotide sequence: TGTGCCAGCAGTGACTCGAGACACCCTCGCAACTATGGCTACACCTTC. This sequence encodes CASSDSRHPRNYGYTF.

This clone showed up just a few times. This rearrangement joins TRBV5-4 to TRBJ2-2, with 7 bases lining up with TRBD2. The CDR3 is 15 amino acids. V shed 3 bases, J shed 0 bases, and the junction held 2 bases outside the gene matches. The germline CDR1 and CDR2 sequences are SGHNT and YYREEE (reference sequence). As DNA, the CDR3 is TGTGCCAGCAGCTCCGGGACTACGAACACCGGGGAGCTGTTTTTT. Translated: CASSSGTTNTGELFF.

This sequence joins TRBV6-4 and TRBJ1-2, with D perhaps matching TRBD1 (6 bases). Per the germline V gene, CDR1 is MRHNA and CDR2 is SNTAGT. The V end lost 9 bases, the J end lost 8 bases, and 28 bases lay between the germline ends. The CDR3 extends over 16 amino acids. CDR3 loop: CARLFLGETGREGYTF. The DNA of the CDR3 is TGTGCCAGACTTTTCCTGGGTGAGACAGGTCGCGAAGGCTACACCTTC.

J is TRBJ2-1 and V is TRBV5-1; perhaps D is TRBD1 or TRBD2 (5 bases each). The CDR3 spans 14 residues. V lost 7 bases and J lost 2, with 13 bases in between. Per germline, CDR1 SGHRS and CDR2 YFSETQ. The CDR3 region has the DNA TGCGCCAGCGACGCTGGGGGTCCCTACAATGAGCAGTTCTTC. It encodes CASDAGGPYNEQFF.

The chain couples TRBV15 to TRBJ2-7, with D possibly TRBD2 on 6 matching bases. Germline V gives CDR1 LNHNV, CDR2 YYDKDF (reference sequence). Trimming removed 4 bases at V and 3 bases at J, with 10 bases between. CDR3 size: 13 residues. The CDR3 nucleotides read TGTGCCACCAGCAAAGCGGGCCTCTACGAGCAGTACTTC. Translating gives CATSKAGLYEQYF.

The rearrangement links TRBV18 to TRBJ1-5; D ambiguous. The germline gives CDR1 KGHSH, CDR2 LQKENI. Trimming left V 4 bases short and J 6 bases short, with 13 bases between. This CDR3 contains 14 residues. The chain's CDR3 is CASSLSPPGQPQHF. DNA of the CDR3: TGTGCCAGCTCACTCTCCCCCCCGGGTCAGCCCCAGCATTTT.

The rearrangement links TRBV2 to TRBJ1-3; 9 bases line up with TRBD1. V shed 6 bases and J 6 bases; nucleotides not matched to a gene: 12. The CDR3 sequence is 16 residues long. Germline lookup yields CDR1 SNHLY and CDR2 FYNNEI. For the CDR3, the DNA is TGTGCCAGCAGGGCCGGGACAGGGAAGTTGATAAACACCATATATTTT. It translates to CASRAGTGKLINTIYF. Together with reference TRBV2 and TRBJ1-3, the CDR3 gives the full variable domain: EPEVTQTPSHQVTQMGQEVILRCVPISNHLYFYWYRQILGQKVEFLVSFYNNEISEKSEIFDDQFSVERPDGSNFTLKIRSTKLEDSAMYFCASRAGTGKLINTIYFGEGSWLTVV.

This chain connects TRBV10-3 to TRBJ2-7, with D uncertain. The CDR3 has 11 amino acids. CDR1 is ENHRY, CDR2 SYGVKD, per germline. V was cut by 8 bases and J by 0 bases, with 5 bases left in between. In DNA form, the CDR3 reads TGTGCCATCCAGAGCTCCTACGAGCAGTACTTC. It yields the protein CAIQSSYEQYF.

The chain uses TRBV9 and TRBJ2-2, with 7 bases matching TRBD1. Germline CDR1 is SGDLS and CDR2 is YYNGEE. CDR3 size: 16 residues. The trim removed 0 bases at V and 3 bases at J, leaving 5 bases unmatched. The CDR3 nucleotides read TGTGCCAGCAGCGTAGCCACAGGGGCGTACACCGGGGAGCTGTTTTTT. Protein product: CASSVATGAYTGELFF.

This rearrangement joins TRBV2 to TRBJ2-3; 9 bases line up with TRBD2. V shed 9 bases, J shed 1 base, and the junction held 20 bases outside the gene matches. Germline loops: CDR1 SNHLY, CDR2 FYNNEI. This CDR3 is 19 amino acids long. DNA of the CDR3: TGTGCCAGTCGACCGGTGAAGCGGGGGGCCGTAACGGGCACAGATACGCAGTATTTT. Translating gives CASRPVKRGAVTGTDTQYF. The full variable domain, its missing parts supplied by reference TRBV2 and TRBJ2-3, is EPEVTQTPSHQVTQMGQEVILRCVPISNHLYFYWYRQILGQKVEFLVSFYNNEISEKSEIFDDQFSVERPDGSNFTLKIRSTKLEDSAMYFCASRPVKRGAVTGTDTQYFGPGTRLTVL.

V and J are TRBV6-6 and TRBJ1-5, with 10 bases lining up with TRBD1. Germline V gene sequence: CDR1 MNHNY, CDR2 SVGAGI (reference sequence). This CDR3 has 16 residues. J lost 3 bases, V lost 4 bases, and 6 bases had no gene match. The CDR3 here is CASSCSDRGNNQPQHF. The CDR3 coding sequence is TGTGCCAGCAGTTGCTCGGACAGGGGGAACAATCAGCCCCAGCATTTT.

The chain combines TRBV18 with TRBJ2-1; 7 bases match TRBD2. Trimming cost V 3 bases and J 0 bases; bases outside gene matches: 5. There are 16 residues in the CDR3. CDR1 is KGHSH and CDR2 is LQKENI in the germline V gene. The CDR3 loop reads CASSPGGLISYNEQFF. Written as DNA, the CDR3 is TGTGCCAGCTCACCGGGGGGGTTGATCTCCTACAATGAGCAGTTCTTC.

The gene calls are TRBV5-1 and TRBJ2-5; D is uncertain. Germline V gene sequence: CDR1 SGHRS, CDR2 YFSETQ. Trimming left V 4 bases short and J 4 bases short, with 11 bases between. There are 13 residues in the CDR3. CDR3 in DNA: TGCGCCAGCAGCGGGCAGCCTGGAGAGACCCAGTACTTC. Translating gives CASSGQPGETQYF.

This clone has a single count. The gene calls are TRBV4-1 and TRBJ2-7, with TRBD1 matching 10 bases. This CDR3 spans 16 amino acids. V lost 4 bases, J lost 3 bases, and 9 bases stayed unmatched. Germline V CDR1 and CDR2: MGHRA, YSYEKL. CDR3 in DNA: TGCGCCAGCAGCCGAAGCTGGGACAGGGGCCGCTACGAGCAGTACTTC. It yields the protein CASSRSWDRGRYEQYF.